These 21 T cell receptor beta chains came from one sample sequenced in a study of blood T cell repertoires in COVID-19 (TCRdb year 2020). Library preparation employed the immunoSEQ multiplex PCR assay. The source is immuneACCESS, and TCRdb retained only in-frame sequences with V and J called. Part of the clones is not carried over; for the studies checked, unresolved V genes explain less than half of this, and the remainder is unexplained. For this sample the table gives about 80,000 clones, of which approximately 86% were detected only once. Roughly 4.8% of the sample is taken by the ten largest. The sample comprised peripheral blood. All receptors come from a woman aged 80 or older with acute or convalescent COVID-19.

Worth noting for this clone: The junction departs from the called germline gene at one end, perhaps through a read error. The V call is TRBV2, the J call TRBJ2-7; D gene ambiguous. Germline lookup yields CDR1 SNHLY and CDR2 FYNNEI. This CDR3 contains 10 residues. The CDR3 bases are TGTGCCAGCAGTGAAATTAGCTGGAACTTC. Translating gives CASSEISWNF.

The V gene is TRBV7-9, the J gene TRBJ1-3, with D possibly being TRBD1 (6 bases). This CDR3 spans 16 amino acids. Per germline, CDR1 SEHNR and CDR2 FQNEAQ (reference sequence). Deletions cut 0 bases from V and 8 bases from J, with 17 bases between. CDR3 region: CASSLAGGAGGHTIYF. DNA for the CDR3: TGTGCCAGCAGCTTAGCTGGGGGCGCGGGCGGACACACCATATATTTT.

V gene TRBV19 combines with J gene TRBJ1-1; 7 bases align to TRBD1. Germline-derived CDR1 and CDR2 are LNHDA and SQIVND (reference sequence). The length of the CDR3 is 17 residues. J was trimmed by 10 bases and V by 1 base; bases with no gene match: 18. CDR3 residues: CASSIGRGRAQEGRAFF. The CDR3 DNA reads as TGTGCCAGTAGTATAGGAAGGGGGCGCGCCCAAGAGGGCAGAGCTTTCTTT.

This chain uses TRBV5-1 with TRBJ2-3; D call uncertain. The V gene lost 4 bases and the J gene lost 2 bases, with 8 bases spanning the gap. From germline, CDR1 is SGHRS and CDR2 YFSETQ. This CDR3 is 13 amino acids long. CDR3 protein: CASSPTNTDTQYF. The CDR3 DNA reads TGCGCCAGCAGCCCAACAAACACAGATACGCAGTATTTT.

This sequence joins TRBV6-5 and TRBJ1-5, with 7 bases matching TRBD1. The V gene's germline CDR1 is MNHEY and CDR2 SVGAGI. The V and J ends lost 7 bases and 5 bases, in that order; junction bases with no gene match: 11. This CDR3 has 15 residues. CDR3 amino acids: CASKRQGQIDQPQHF. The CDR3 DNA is TGTGCCAGCAAGAGACAGGGTCAGATTGATCAGCCCCAGCATTTT.

The CDR3 DNA reads as TGCGCCAGCAGCTTGGTTGAGCGGGCAGATACGCAGTATTTT. It codes for CASSLVERADTQYF. The chain carries TRBV5-1 and TRBJ2-3; D may be TRBD2 (6 bases). The CDR3 loop spans 14 amino acids. V was pared by 0 bases and J by 4 bases, with 9 bases between. Germline lookup yields CDR1 SGHRS and CDR2 YFSETQ.

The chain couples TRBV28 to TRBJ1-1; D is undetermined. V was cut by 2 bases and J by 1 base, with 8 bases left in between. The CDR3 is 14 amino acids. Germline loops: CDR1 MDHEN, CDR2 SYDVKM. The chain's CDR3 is CASSLRRSNTEAFF. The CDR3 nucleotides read TGTGCCAGCAGTTTAAGGCGGTCGAACACTGAAGCTTTCTTT.

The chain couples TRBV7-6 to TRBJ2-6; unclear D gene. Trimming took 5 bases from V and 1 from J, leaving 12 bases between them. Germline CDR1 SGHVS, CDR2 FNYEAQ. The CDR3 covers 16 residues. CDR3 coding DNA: TGTGCCAGCAGCCCTCTTCCTAATTCTGGGGCCAACGTCCTGACTTTC. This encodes CASSPLPNSGANVLTF. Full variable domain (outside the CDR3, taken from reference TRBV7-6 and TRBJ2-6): GAGVSQSPRYKVTKRGQDVALRCDPISGHVSLYWYRQALGQGPEFLTYFNYEAQQDKSGLPNDRFSAERPEGSISTLTIQRTEQRDSAMYRCASSPLPNSGANVLTFGAGSRLTVL.

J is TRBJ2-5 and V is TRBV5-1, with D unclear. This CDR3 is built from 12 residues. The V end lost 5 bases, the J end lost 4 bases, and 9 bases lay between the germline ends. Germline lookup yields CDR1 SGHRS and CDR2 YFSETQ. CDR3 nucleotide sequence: TGCGCCAGCAGACTTACCGGAGAGACCCAGTACTTC. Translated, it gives CASRLTGETQYF.

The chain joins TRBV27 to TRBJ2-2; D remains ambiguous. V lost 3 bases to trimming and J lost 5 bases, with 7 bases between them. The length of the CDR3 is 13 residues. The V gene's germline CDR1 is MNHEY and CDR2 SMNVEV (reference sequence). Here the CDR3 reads CASSLRPTGELFF. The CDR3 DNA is TGTGCCAGCAGTTTGCGTCCGACCGGGGAGCTGTTTTTT.

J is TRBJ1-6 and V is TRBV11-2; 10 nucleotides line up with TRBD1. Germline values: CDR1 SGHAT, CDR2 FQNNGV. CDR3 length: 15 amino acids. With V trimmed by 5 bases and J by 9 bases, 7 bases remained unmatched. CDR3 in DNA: TGTGCCAGCAGCCAAACAGGGACAGGGGTTTCACCCCTCCACTTT. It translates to CASSQTGTGVSPLHF.

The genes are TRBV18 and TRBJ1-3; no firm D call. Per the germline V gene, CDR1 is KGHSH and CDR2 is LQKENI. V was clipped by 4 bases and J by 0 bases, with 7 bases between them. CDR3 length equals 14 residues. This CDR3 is CASSHGNSGNTIYF. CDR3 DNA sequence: TGTGCCAGCTCACACGGGAACTCTGGAAACACCATATATTTT.

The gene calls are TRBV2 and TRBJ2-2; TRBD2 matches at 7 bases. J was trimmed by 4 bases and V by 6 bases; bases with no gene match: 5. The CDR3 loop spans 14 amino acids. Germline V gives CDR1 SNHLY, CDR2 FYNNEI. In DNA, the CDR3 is TGTGCCAGCAGGACTAGCCCATCCACCGGGGAGCTGTTTTTT. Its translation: CASRTSPSTGELFF.

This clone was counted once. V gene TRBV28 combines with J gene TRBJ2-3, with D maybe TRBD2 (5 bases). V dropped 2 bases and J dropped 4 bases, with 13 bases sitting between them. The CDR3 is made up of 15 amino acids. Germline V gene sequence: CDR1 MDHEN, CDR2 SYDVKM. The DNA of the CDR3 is TGTGCCAGCAGTTTAGGGTCCGAGGGCTCAGATACGCAGTATTTT. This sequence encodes CASSLGSEGSDTQYF.

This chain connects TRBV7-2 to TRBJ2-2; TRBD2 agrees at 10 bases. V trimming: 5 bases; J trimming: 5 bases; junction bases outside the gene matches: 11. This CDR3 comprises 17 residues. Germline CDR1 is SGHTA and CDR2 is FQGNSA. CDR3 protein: CASSRVRAGGPTGELFF. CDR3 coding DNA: TGTGCCAGCAGCCGTGTGAGAGCGGGGGGGCCTACCGGGGAGCTGTTTTTT.

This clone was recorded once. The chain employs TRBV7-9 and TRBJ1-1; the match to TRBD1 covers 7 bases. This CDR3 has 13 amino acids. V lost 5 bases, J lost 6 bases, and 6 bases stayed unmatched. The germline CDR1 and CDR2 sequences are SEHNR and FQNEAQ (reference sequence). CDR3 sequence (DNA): TGTGCCAGCAGCATCACGACAGGGCCTGAAGCTTTCTTT. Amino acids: CASSITTGPEAFF.

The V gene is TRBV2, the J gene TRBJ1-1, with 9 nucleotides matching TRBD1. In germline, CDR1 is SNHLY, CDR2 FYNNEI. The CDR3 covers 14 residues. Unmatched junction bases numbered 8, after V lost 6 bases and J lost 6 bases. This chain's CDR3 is CASRKQGAPPEAFF. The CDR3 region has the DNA TGTGCCAGCAGGAAACAGGGGGCGCCTCCTGAAGCTTTCTTT.

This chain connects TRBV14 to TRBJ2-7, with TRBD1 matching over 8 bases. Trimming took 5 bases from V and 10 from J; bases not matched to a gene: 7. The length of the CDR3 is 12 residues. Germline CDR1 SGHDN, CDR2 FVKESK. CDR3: CASSSSGQGQYF. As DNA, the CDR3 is TGTGCCAGCAGCTCTAGTGGACAGGGTCAGTACTTC.

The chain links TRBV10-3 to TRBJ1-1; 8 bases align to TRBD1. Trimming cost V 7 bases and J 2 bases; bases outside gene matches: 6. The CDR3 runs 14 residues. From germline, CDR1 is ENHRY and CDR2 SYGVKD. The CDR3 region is CAINSGQGNTEAFF. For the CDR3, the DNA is TGTGCCATCAATTCCGGACAGGGCAACACTGAAGCTTTCTTT.

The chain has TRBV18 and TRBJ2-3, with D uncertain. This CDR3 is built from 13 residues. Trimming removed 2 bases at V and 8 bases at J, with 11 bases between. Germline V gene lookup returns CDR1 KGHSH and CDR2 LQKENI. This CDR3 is CASSPETDGTQYF. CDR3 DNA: TGTGCCAGCTCACCAGAAACAGATGGTACGCAGTATTTT.

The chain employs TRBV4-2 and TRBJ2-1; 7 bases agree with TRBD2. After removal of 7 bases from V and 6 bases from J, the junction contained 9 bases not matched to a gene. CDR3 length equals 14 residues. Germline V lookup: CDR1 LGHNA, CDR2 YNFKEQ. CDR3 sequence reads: CASTPSGDSNEQFF. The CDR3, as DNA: TGTGCCAGCACTCCGAGCGGGGACTCCAATGAGCAGTTCTTC.